A single sample gave rise to the 12 T cell receptor beta chains below, sequenced in a study of control samples from healthy donors and cancer patients (dated by TCRdb to about 2020). Libraries were prepared through the immunoSEQ multiplex PCR assay. The table was pulled from immuneACCESS by TCRdb, which kept in-frame rearrangements only. Such tables lose some clones; where checked, under half of the loss comes from unresolved V genes, and the rest has no known cause. This sample comprises tens of thousands of clones, 88% of them detected only once. The ten largest account for about an eighth of the sample. The specimen sequenced was blood. Every receptor here comes from a woman between 65 and 79 years old in good health.

The chain employs TRBV27 and TRBJ1-2; D is possibly TRBD1 (6 bases). The CDR3 extends over 14 amino acids. V lost 0 bases to trimming and J lost 7 bases, with 12 bases between them. Germline V gene lookup returns CDR1 MNHEY and CDR2 SMNVEV (reference sequence). The CDR3: CASSLSAGVGGYTF. The CDR3, as DNA: TGTGCCAGCAGTTTATCTGCAGGGGTCGGTGGCTACACCTTC.

The table lists this clone with a count of one. DNA of the CDR3: TGTGCCAGCAGCCCCCTGGGAGGAGGAAACACCATATATTTT. Protein: CASSPLGGGNTIYF. The chain links TRBV9 to TRBJ1-3; D gene ambiguous. V shed 4 bases and J shed 4 bases, with 12 bases lying between them. This CDR3 comprises 14 residues. In germline, CDR1 is SGDLS, CDR2 YYNGEE.

This chain links TRBV9 with TRBJ2-3; D remains ambiguous. CDR3 length: 12 amino acids. Germline assignment: CDR1 SGDLS and CDR2 YYNGEE. Trimming stripped 0 bases from V and 7 bases from J, with 6 bases between. CDR3 amino acids: CASSVVPNTQYF. CDR3 nucleotides: TGTGCCAGCAGCGTAGTTCCAAATACGCAGTATTTT.

The chain employs TRBV19 and TRBJ1-1; unclear D gene. Germline CDR1 reads LNHDA; CDR2 reads SQIVND (reference sequence). The CDR3 loop spans 13 amino acids. V was cut by 6 bases and J by 3 bases, with 11 bases left in between. The CDR3 protein is CASSWRADTEAFF. CDR3 DNA sequence: TGTGCCAGTAGCTGGAGGGCGGACACTGAAGCTTTCTTT.

This sequence joins TRBV21-1 and TRBJ1-5. TRBV21-1 corresponds to a pseudogene. CDR3 length equals 13 residues. The CDR3: CASSPGGNQPQHF. DNA for the CDR3: TGTGCCAGCAGCCCCGGGGGCAATCAGCCCCAGCATTTT.

The chain uses TRBV5-6 and TRBJ1-5; D remains ambiguous. Germline V lookup: CDR1 SGHDT, CDR2 YYEEEE. V dropped 0 bases and J dropped 6 bases, with 10 bases sitting between them. The CDR3 covers 14 residues. The CDR3 loop is CASSLGQISQPQHF. CDR3 sequence (DNA): TGTGCCAGCAGCTTGGGGCAGATTAGTCAGCCCCAGCATTTT.

This clone was detected only once. The chain combines TRBV7-2 with TRBJ1-3; D is perhaps TRBD1 (5 bases). Trimming took 7 bases from V and 4 from J, leaving 17 bases between them. The CDR3 totals 15 residues. Germline lookup yields CDR1 SGHTA and CDR2 FQGNSA. The CDR3 loop is CASTPGAGLGNTIYF. In DNA, the CDR3 is TGTGCCAGCACCCCCGGGGCAGGGTTAGGAAACACCATATATTTT.

Worth noting for this clone: The junction does not match germline at one end; this may be a read error. The V gene is TRBV3-1 (or the pseudogene TRBV3-2), the J gene TRBJ2-5, with D perhaps assigned TRBD1 or TRBD2 (5 bases each). CDR1 and CDR2 (germline): LGHDT, YNNKEL (reference sequence). The CDR3 totals 13 residues. As DNA, the CDR3 is TGTGCCACCAGCCCGGGGACCCAAGAGACCCAGTACTTC. It codes for CATSPGTQETQYF.

This chain uses TRBV10-1 with TRBJ1-5; TRBD1 is a possible D gene (5 bases). The V end was cut by 2 bases, the J end by 3 bases, with 8 bases between. CDR1 and CDR2 from the germline V gene are WNHNN and SYGVQD (reference sequence). This CDR3 is built from 14 residues. The CDR3 DNA follows: TGCGCCAGCAGTGAGGACAGTTACAATCAGCCCCAGCATTTT. Translated, it gives CASSEDSYNQPQHF.

The rearrangement joins TRBV9 to TRBJ2-3; D not resolved. CDR3 length equals 15 residues. The ends were cut back, 0 bases at V and 2 bases at J, with 10 bases in the middle. Germline V lookup: CDR1 SGDLS, CDR2 YYNGEE. The CDR3 DNA reads as TGTGCCAGCAGCGTAGAACAGCTACCCACAGATACGCAGTATTTT. It encodes CASSVEQLPTDTQYF.

The chain links TRBV12-3 or TRBV12-4 to TRBJ1-2; 7 nucleotides line up with TRBD1. CDR3 length: 13 amino acids. J gave up 2 bases and V 7 bases, and 4 bases lay outside the gene matches. The DNA for the CDR3 is TGTGCCAGCACTACGGGACAGAACTATGGCTACACCTTC. This gives the protein CASTTGQNYGYTF.

The rearrangement links TRBV5-1 to TRBJ1-1; no reliable D call. CDR3 size: 17 residues. CDR1 is SGHRS and CDR2 is YFSETQ in the germline V gene. Deletions cut 0 bases from V and 0 bases from J, with 15 bases between. The CDR3 region is CASSLAPVGVMNTEAFF. Written as DNA, the CDR3 is TGCGCCAGCAGCTTGGCTCCAGTTGGGGTGATGAACACTGAAGCTTTCTTT.